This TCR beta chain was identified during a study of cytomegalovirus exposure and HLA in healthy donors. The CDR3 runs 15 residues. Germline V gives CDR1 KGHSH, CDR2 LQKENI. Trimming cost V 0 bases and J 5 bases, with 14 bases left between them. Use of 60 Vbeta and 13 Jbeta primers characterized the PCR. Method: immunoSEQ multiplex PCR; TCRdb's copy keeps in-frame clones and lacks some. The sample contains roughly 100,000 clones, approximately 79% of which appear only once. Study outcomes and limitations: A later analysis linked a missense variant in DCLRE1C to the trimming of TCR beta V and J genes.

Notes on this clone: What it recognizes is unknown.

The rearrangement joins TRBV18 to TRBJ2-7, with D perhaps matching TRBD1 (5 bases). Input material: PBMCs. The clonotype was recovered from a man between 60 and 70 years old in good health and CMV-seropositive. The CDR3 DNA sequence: TGTGCCAGCTCACCACCCGGCAGGGCCCTCAACGAGCAGTACTTC. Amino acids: CASSPPGRALNEQYF.